Below, 27 T cell receptor beta chains from the same sample are listed, as sequenced in a study of T cell repertoires in cytomegalovirus infection. TCRdb independently ran MiXCR on the reads; one entry per CDR3 protein. The table lists 150,000 to 200,000 distinct CDR3 sequences, roughly 19% of them singletons. The specimen sequenced was PBMCs. These TCRs come from a human donor in good health (CMV status not recorded). Some clones in this sample may be carry-over from other donors' samples.

This clonotype came up a few times. The chain employs TRBV19 and TRBJ2-1, with D uncertain. CDR3 length: 12 amino acids. Per the germline V gene, CDR1 is LNHDA and CDR2 is SQIVND (reference sequence). V lost 9 bases and J lost 6, with 12 bases in between. CDR3 protein: CASSTGTNEQFF. CDR3 nucleotide sequence: TGTGCCAGCTCAACCGGCACCAATGAGCAGTTCTTC. The full variable domain, rest sourced from reference TRBV19 and TRBJ2-1, is DGGITQSPKYLFRKEGQNVTLSCEQNLNHDAMYWYRQDPGQGLRLIYYSQIVNDFQKGDIAEGYSVSREKKESFPLTVTSAQKNPTAFYLCASSTGTNEQFFGPGTRLTVL.

In its sample, this clonotype was seen many times. V gene TRBV7-8 combines with J gene TRBJ2-3, with D uncertain. CDR3 length equals 15 residues. Germline V gene data show CDR1 as SGHVS and CDR2 as FQNEAQ. Trimming took 2 bases from V and 2 from J, leaving 11 bases between them. The CDR3: CASSLRPPYTDTQYF. DNA of the CDR3: TGTGCCAGCAGCTTACGTCCCCCTTACACAGATACGCAGTATTTT.

The chain joins TRBV7-3 to TRBJ2-7; D possibly corresponds to TRBD2 (7 bases). The CDR3 runs to 15 residues. CDR1 is SGHTA and CDR2 is FQGTGA in the germline V gene. V was pared by 5 bases and J by 2 bases, with 16 bases between. The chain's CDR3 is CASSPTGGGPYEQYF. The CDR3 coding sequence is TGTGCCAGCAGCCCGACGGGCGGGGGCCCCTACGAGCAGTACTTC.

In its sample, this clonotype was seen a few times. The rearrangement links TRBV7-2 to TRBJ2-1; 7 nucleotides match TRBD2. Losses at the gene ends were 2 bases for V and 7 bases for J; bases not matched to a gene: 5. Per the germline V gene, CDR1 is SGHTA and CDR2 is FQGNSA. The CDR3 runs to 14 residues. CDR3 amino acids: CASSLSGRGNEQFF. CDR3 nucleotide sequence: TGTGCCAGCAGCTTAAGTGGGAGGGGTAATGAGCAGTTCTTC.

The V and J genes are TRBV7-4 and TRBJ2-3; D not resolved. Trimming cost V 1 base and J 6 bases, with 8 bases left between them. This CDR3 region has 13 residues. From germline, CDR1 is SGHVT and CDR2 SQSDAQ. The CDR3 region has the DNA TGTGCCAGCAGCTTAGATGTCGCCGATACGCAGTATTTT. Its translation: CASSLDVADTQYF.

The CDR3 reads CSAGRANEQFF. The CDR3 region has the DNA TGCAGTGCTGGGAGGGCTAATGAGCAGTTCTTC. The rearrangement joins TRBV20-1 to TRBJ2-1; 7 bases are shared with TRBD2. The CDR3 sequence is 11 residues long. J gave up 7 bases and V 5 bases, and 2 bases lay outside the gene matches. Looked up from germline, CDR1 is DFQATT and CDR2 is SNEGSKA (reference sequence).

This clonotype appeared many times. The chain joins TRBV6-1 to TRBJ2-5, with TRBD2 identical over 12 bases. There are 14 residues in the CDR3. From germline, CDR1 is MNHNS and CDR2 SASEGT. Trimming at V came to 7 bases and at J to 4 bases, leaving 4 bases not matched to a gene. CDR3 protein: CASTSGGAGETQYF. CDR3 sequence (DNA): TGTGCCAGCACTAGCGGGGGGGCAGGAGAGACCCAGTACTTC.

The J gene is TRBJ2-7, the V gene TRBV7-8; 7 nucleotides agree with TRBD1. Germline lookup yields CDR1 SGHVS and CDR2 FQNEAQ. V trimming: 3 bases; J trimming: 2 bases; junction bases outside the gene matches: 4. The CDR3 contains 14 residues. The chain's CDR3 is CASSFLGQAYEQYF. CDR3 DNA sequence: TGTGCCAGCAGCTTTTTAGGACAGGCCTACGAGCAGTACTTC.

This clonotype was recorded many times. This chain connects TRBV7-2 to TRBJ2-7; D is uncertain. CDR3 length: 15 residues. Trimming took 0 bases from V and 0 from J, leaving 9 bases between them. Germline V gene data show CDR1 as SGHTA and CDR2 as FQGNSA. The CDR3 nucleotides are TGTGCCAGCAGCTTAGCACACCAGAGCTCCTACGAGCAGTACTTC. It translates to CASSLAHQSSYEQYF.

This clonotype was recorded many times. V gene TRBV24-1 combines with J gene TRBJ2-5; possible D gene TRBD2, 6 bases. Germline-derived CDR1 and CDR2 are KGHDR and SFDVKD. Trimming removed 3 bases at V and 6 bases at J, with 16 bases between. This CDR3 region has 15 residues. CDR3 loop: CATSDPNPGEKTQYF. The DNA of the CDR3 is TGTGCCACCAGTGATCCCAATCCGGGAGAGAAGACCCAGTACTTC.

In its sample, this clonotype was seen a few times. V gene TRBV5-1 combines with J gene TRBJ2-1; 12 bases fit TRBD2. The germline gives CDR1 SGHRS, CDR2 YFSETQ. Unmatched junction bases numbered 7, after V lost 0 bases and J lost 6 bases. The CDR3 runs 17 residues. This CDR3 reads CASSLEMLAGGFNEQFF. The CDR3 DNA sequence: TGCGCCAGCAGCTTGGAAATGCTAGCGGGAGGGTTCAATGAGCAGTTCTTC. The variable domain in full, with the rest retrieved from reference TRBV5-1 and TRBJ2-1, is KAGVTQTPRYLIKTRGQQVTLSCSPISGHRSVSWYQQTPGQGLQFLFEYFSETQRNKGNFPGRFSGRQFSNSRSEMNVSTLELGDSALYLCASSLEMLAGGFNEQFFGPGTRLTVL.

J is TRBJ1-1 and V is TRBV29-1, with D maybe TRBD1 (6 bases). Germline CDR1 and CDR2: SQVTM and ANQGSEA. The CDR3 totals 13 residues. V shed 6 bases and J shed 0 bases, with 11 bases lying between them. As DNA, the CDR3 is TGCAGCGTGGGAAGGGGGATGAACACTGAAGCTTTCTTT. Protein product: CSVGRGMNTEAFF.

The chain has TRBV11-2 and TRBJ2-1, with 8 nucleotides matching TRBD2. The CDR3 runs to 15 residues. V trimming: 3 bases; J trimming: 2 bases; junction bases outside the gene matches: 3. In germline, CDR1 is SGHAT, CDR2 FQNNGV. The CDR3: CASSFNSGTYNEQFF. CDR3 bases: TGTGCCAGCAGCTTCAATAGCGGGACCTACAATGAGCAGTTCTTC.

This clonotype has more than one count but fewer than ten. The chain recombines TRBV5-8 with TRBJ1-1; D is unresolved. CDR1 SGHTS and CDR2 YDEGEE come from the germline V gene. Deletions cut 4 bases from V and 0 bases from J, with 7 bases between. There are 13 residues in the CDR3. CDR3 sequence: CASSEIMNTEAFF. The CDR3 DNA follows: TGTGCCAGCAGCGAAATAATGAACACTGAAGCTTTCTTT.

CDR3 amino acids: CASRSAYSYNEQFF. The DNA for the CDR3 is TGTGCCAGCAGGTCAGCGTACTCCTACAATGAGCAGTTCTTC. The chain has TRBV25-1 and TRBJ2-1, with D unresolved. V lost 6 bases and J 0 bases, leaving 9 bases between the germline ends. Germline CDR1 is MGHDK and CDR2 is SYGVNS. This CDR3 is 14 amino acids long.

In this sample, this clonotype turned up a few times. V usage is TRBV7-9 and J usage is TRBJ2-1; no clear D gene. Germline CDR1 is SEHNR and CDR2 is FQNEAQ (reference sequence). V was pared by 1 base and J by 0 bases, with 4 bases between. The length of the CDR3 is 14 residues. CDR3 amino acids: CASSLGNSYNEQFF. DNA for the CDR3: TGTGCCAGCAGCTTAGGGAACTCCTACAATGAGCAGTTCTTC.

CDR3 loop: CASSESGGPTNYGYTF. In nucleotides, the CDR3 is TGTGCCAGCAGTGAGTCGGGGGGGCCCACTAACTATGGCTACACCTTC. The rearrangement links TRBV6-1 to TRBJ1-2; D might be TRBD1 (6 bases). CDR1 MNHNS and CDR2 SASEGT come from the germline V gene. V gave up 3 bases and J gave up 0 bases, with 14 bases separating them. The CDR3 loop spans 16 amino acids.

This chain links TRBV19 with TRBJ1-1; no reliable D call. Germline-derived CDR1 and CDR2 are LNHDA and SQIVND (reference sequence). This CDR3 comprises 14 residues. The V end lost 4 bases, the J end lost 7 bases, and 16 bases lay between the germline ends. The CDR3 region is CASSNSLRADEAFF. CDR3 nucleotides: TGTGCCAGTAGTAATTCTCTTAGGGCAGATGAAGCTTTCTTT.

This clonotype has a handful of counts. The chain couples TRBV7-3 to TRBJ2-1; TRBD1 aligns across 9 bases. V dropped 3 bases and J dropped 6; count of bases not matched to a gene: 3. The CDR3 sequence is 14 residues long. Germline V lookup: CDR1 SGHTA, CDR2 FQGTGA. CDR3: CASSLTGGSNEQFF. The CDR3 DNA sequence: TGTGCCAGCAGCTTGACAGGGGGAAGCAATGAGCAGTTCTTC.

The rearrangement joins TRBV20-1 to TRBJ2-3; 8 bases match TRBD2. Per the germline V gene, CDR1 is DFQATT and CDR2 is SNEGSKA (reference sequence). The trim removed 1 base at V and 0 bases at J, leaving 12 bases unmatched. The length of the CDR3 is 18 residues. The CDR3 region has the DNA TGCAGTGCTAGAGGGGACCACAGACTAGCGATTAGCACAGATACGCAGTATTTT. The encoded protein is CSARGDHRLAISTDTQYF.

This clonotype is labeled as medium-sized. This chain connects TRBV7-2 to TRBJ2-1; TRBD2 aligns across 7 bases. Germline-derived CDR1 and CDR2 are SGHTA and FQGNSA. J gave up 5 bases and V 5 bases, and 6 bases lay outside the gene matches. The CDR3 covers 14 residues. CDR3 sequence (DNA): TGTGCCAGCAGCCGGCGGGGGTTTGACAATGAGCAGTTCTTC. Translation: CASSRRGFDNEQFF.

The rearrangement joins TRBV28 to TRBJ2-6; 8 nucleotides line up with TRBD1. Germline CDR1 is MDHEN and CDR2 is SYDVKM. V dropped 6 bases and J dropped 2; count of bases not matched to a gene: 9. The CDR3 covers 17 residues. In DNA, the CDR3 is TGTGCCAGCAGGGACGGACAGGGCAGGGCTGGGGCCAACGTCCTGACTTTC. As protein: CASRDGQGRAGANVLTF.

This clonotype occurred many times. The J gene is TRBJ2-4, the V gene TRBV27; D is undetermined. Germline V gene lookup returns CDR1 MNHEY and CDR2 SMNVEV (reference sequence). V lost 5 bases to trimming and J lost 0 bases, with 11 bases between them. The CDR3 consists of 15 residues. CDR3 coding DNA: TGTGCCAGCAGTATCGGACCGCAAGCCAAAAACATTCAGTACTTC. As protein: CASSIGPQAKNIQYF.

The CDR3: CASSPPEAGSSRQQYF. As DNA, the CDR3 is TGTGCCAGCAGTCCCCCGGAGGCGGGGAGTTCGCGACAGCAGTACTTC. J is TRBJ2-7 and V is TRBV28, with D possibly matching TRBD2 (6 bases). The germline V and J ends were trimmed by 5 bases and 8 bases, with 25 bases remaining between them. Germline V gene lookup returns CDR1 MDHEN and CDR2 SYDVKM. The CDR3 spans 16 residues. Complete variable domain (other parts from reference TRBV28 and TRBJ2-7): DVKVTQSSRYLVKRTGEKVFLECVQDMDHENMFWYRQDPGLGLRLIYFSYDVKMKEKGDIPEGYSVSREKKERFSLILESASTNQTSMYLCASSPPEAGSSRQQYFGPGTRLTVT.

The sample holds a few counts of this clonotype. The V call is TRBV10-3, the J call TRBJ1-3; D gene uncertain. V lost 4 bases and J lost 0, with 7 bases in between. The CDR3 is made up of 14 amino acids. Germline V gene sequence: CDR1 ENHRY, CDR2 SYGVKD. DNA of the CDR3: TGTGCCATCAGTGGACCGAACTCTGGAAACACCATATATTTT. This gives the protein CAISGPNSGNTIYF.

The V gene is TRBV27, the J gene TRBJ1-1; D is unclear. Germline V gives CDR1 MNHEY, CDR2 SMNVEV (reference sequence). V was clipped by 4 bases and J by 8 bases, with 20 bases between them. The CDR3 has 15 amino acids. The CDR3 protein is CASSSLGSGIPEAFF. Here the CDR3 DNA reads TGTGCCAGCAGTTCCCTGGGGAGTGGAATCCCAGAAGCTTTCTTT.

V usage is TRBV12-3 or TRBV12-4 and J usage is TRBJ2-7; TRBD2 is a possible D gene (5 bases). Trimming removed 6 bases from V and 3 bases from J, with 9 bases in between. This CDR3 is 12 amino acids long. The CDR3 loop reads CASSTGIYEQYF. CDR3 DNA sequence: TGTGCCAGCAGCACCGGGATCTACGAGCAGTACTTC.